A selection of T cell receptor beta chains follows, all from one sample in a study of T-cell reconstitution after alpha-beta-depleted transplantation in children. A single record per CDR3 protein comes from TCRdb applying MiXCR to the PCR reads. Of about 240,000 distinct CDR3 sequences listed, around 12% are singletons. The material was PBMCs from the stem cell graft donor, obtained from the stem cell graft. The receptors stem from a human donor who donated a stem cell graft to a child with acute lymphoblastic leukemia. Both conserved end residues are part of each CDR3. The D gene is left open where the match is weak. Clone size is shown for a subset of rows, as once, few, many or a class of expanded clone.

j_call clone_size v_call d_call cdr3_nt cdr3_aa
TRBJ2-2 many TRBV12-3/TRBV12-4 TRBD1 TGTGCCAGCAGTAGGGACAGGGGGCGCGGGGAGCTGTTTTTT CASSRDRGRGELFF
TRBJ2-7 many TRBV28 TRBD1 TGTGCCAGCAGCACTGGTGGGACAGGGGGCGACGAGCAGTACTTC CASSTGGTGGDEQYF
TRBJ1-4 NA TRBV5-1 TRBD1 TGCGCCAGCAGCTGGGGGACAGGTGGGGGAAATGAAAAACTGTTTTTT CASSWGTGGGNEKLFF
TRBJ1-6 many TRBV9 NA TGTGCCAGCAGCGCGTCCGGGGGGAATTCACCCCTCCACTTT CASSASGGNSPLHF
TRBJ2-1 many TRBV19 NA TGTGCCAGTAGCGGCTTGGGGTTAGCGGAAGATAATGAGCAGTTCTTC CASSGLGLAEDNEQFF
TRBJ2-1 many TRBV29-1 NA TGCAGCGTTGGGAAGGGGCAGGATGGGCCATATGAGCAGTTCTTC CSVGKGQDGPYEQFF
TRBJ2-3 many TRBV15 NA TGTGCCACCACCCAGATGGCCAGATCCACAGATACGCAGTATTTT CATTQMARSTDTQYF
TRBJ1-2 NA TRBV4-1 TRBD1 TGCGCCAGCAGCCAGACAGGGCTCGGCTATGGCTACACCTTC CASSQTGLGYGYTF
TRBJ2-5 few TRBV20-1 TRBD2 TGCAGTGCTAGAAACCCAACTAGCCGGGGGGGCGGGCGAGAGACCCAGTACTTC CSARNPTSRGGGRETQYF
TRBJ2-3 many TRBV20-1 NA TGCAGTGCTAGGACGGGGGGCCCAGATACGCAGTATTTT CSARTGGPDTQYF
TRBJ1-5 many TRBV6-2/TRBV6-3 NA TGTGCCAGCCACGACAGTCCTCTCAATCAGCCCCAGCATTTT CASHDSPLNQPQHF
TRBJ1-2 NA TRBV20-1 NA TGCTGTGCTAGAGGCAGTACTAACTATGGCTACACCTTC CCARGSTNYGYTF
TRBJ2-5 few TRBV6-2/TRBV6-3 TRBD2 TGTGCCAGCACCGATCCCGGTTTGGCGGGGGGCCGGGTGACCCAGTACTTC CASTDPGLAGGRVTQYF
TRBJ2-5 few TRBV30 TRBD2 TGTGCCTGGAGTGTCATCCCGGGGGGGGTCGAGACCCAGTACTTC CAWSVIPGGVETQYF
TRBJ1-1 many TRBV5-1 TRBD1 TGCGCCAGCAGCTCGCGGCCGGGACAGATGAACACTGAAGCTTTCTTT CASSSRPGQMNTEAFF
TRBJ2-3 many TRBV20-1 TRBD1 TGCAGTGCTAGGACAGGGGGCACAGATACGCAGTATTTT CSARTGGTDTQYF
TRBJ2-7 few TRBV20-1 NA TGCAGTGCTAGATACGGAGCCTACGAGCAGTACTTC CSARYGAYEQYF
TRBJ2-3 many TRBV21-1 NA TGTGCCAGCAGCTTAACTAGCCTTGGCACAGATACGCAGTATTTT CASSLTSLGTDTQYF
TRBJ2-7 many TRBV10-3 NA TGTGCCATCACTGCAGGCTACGAGCAGTACTTC CAITAGYEQYF
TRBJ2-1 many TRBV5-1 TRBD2 TGCGCCAGCAGCTTGGGACTAGCGGGGGTCTCCTACAATGAGCAGTTCTTC CASSLGLAGVSYNEQFF
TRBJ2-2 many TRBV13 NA TGTGCCAGCAGACCACAGAAAAACACCGGGGAGCTGTTTTTT CASRPQKNTGELFF
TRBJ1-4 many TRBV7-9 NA TGTGCCAGCAGCTTAGGCCAAGCAACTAATGAAAAACTGTTTTTT CASSLGQATNEKLFF
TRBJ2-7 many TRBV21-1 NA TGTGCCAGCAGCAGTTCCAGGGGAGAGCAGTACTTC CASSSSRGEQYF
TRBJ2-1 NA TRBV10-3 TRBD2 TGTGCCATCATGAAGGGGACTAGCGATGTGGGGAATGAGCAGTTCTTC CAIMKGTSDVGNEQFF
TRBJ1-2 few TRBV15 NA TGTGCCACCAGCAGACCAGGAACTAACTATGGCTACACCTTC CATSRPGTNYGYTF
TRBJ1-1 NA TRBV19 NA TGTGCCAGTAGTATGGCCATGGGCGGAGTTGAAGCTTTCTTT CASSMAMGGVEAFF
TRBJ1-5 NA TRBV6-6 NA TGTGCCAGCAGCCGGGGCTATAATCAGCCCCAGCATTTT CASSRGYNQPQHF
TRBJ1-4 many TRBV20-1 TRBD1 TGCAGTGCTAGAAGGGGACAGGCTAATGAAAAACTGTTTTTT CSARRGQANEKLFF
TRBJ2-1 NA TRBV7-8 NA TGTGCCAGCAGCTTAGAGTCGCGGGAGCAGTTCTTC CASSLESREQFF
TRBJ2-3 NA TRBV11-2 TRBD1 TGTGCCAGCAGCTTAGGGACAGGGGGCACAGATACGCATTATTTT CASSLGTGGTDTHYF
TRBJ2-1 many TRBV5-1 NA TGCGCCAGCAGGGGCGGGACCGGTGAGCAGTTCTTC CASRGGTGEQFF
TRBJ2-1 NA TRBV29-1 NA TGCAGCGTTTACTCAAACAATGAGCAGTTCTTC CSVYSNNEQFF
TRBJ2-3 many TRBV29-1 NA TGCAGCGTTGACCTAGCGAGAAGCACAGATACGCAGTATTTT CSVDLARSTDTQYF
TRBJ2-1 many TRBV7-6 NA TGTGCCAGCAGCTCCGATTCAGGTCTAGCGTCCTACAATGAGCAGTTCTTC CASSSDSGLASYNEQFF
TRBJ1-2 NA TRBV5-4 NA TGTGCCAGCAGCTTGACGACAGACTATGGCTACACCTTC CASSLTTDYGYTF
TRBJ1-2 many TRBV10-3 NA TGTGCCATCAGTGATGGTAACGGGAGGGATGGCTACACCTTC CAISDGNGRDGYTF
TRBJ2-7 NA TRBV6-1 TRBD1 TGTGCCAGCAGACGGAAGAAGGGACAGGCCCTCCTCTACGAGCAGTACTTC CASRRKKGQALLYEQYF
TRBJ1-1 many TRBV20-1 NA TGCAGTGCTAGGCTCGCGGAGAACACTGAAGCTTTCTTT CSARLAENTEAFF
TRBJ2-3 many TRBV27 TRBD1 TGTGCCAGCAGTTTCAGACAGGGAGCACAAGATACGCAGTATTTT CASSFRQGAQDTQYF
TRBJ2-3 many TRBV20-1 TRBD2 TGCAGTGCCCTTAGACTAGCGGGAAATCCAGATACGCAGTATTTT CSALRLAGNPDTQYF
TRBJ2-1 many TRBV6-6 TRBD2 TGTGCCAGCACCCATCCTGGGGGGGGACTAGCGGGTCAAGGCTCCTACAATGAGCAGTTCTTC CASTHPGGGLAGQGSYNEQFF
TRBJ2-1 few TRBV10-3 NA TGTGCCATCAGGGTCGCTAGCGTAAGCTCCTACAATGAGCAGTTCTTC CAIRVASVSSYNEQFF